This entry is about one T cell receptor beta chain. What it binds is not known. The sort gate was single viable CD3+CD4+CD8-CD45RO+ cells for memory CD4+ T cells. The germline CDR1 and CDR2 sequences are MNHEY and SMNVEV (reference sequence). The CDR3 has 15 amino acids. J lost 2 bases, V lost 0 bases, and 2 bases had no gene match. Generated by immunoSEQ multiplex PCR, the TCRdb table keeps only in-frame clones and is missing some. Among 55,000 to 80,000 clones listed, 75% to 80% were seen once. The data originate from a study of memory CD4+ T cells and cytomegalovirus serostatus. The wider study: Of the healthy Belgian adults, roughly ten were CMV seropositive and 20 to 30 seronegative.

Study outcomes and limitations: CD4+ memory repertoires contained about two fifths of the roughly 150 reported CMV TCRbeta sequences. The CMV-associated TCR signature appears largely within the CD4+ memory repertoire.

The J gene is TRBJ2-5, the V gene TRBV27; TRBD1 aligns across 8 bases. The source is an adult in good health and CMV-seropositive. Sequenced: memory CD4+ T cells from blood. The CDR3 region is CASSLSGTGQETQYF. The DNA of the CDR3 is TGTGCCAGCAGTTTATCGGGGACAGGACAAGAGACCCAGTACTTC.